This paragraph reports one T cell receptor beta chain. Trimming shortened V by 5 bases and J by 0 bases, and 10 bases separated the two germline ends. CDR3 length: 14 residues. The germline gives CDR1 MNHNS, CDR2 SASEGT. This specimen belongs to a study of cytomegalovirus exposure and HLA in healthy donors. It was with 60 Vbeta and 13 Jbeta primers that the PCR ran. Produced via immunoSEQ multiplex PCR; TCRdb's table is partial and in-frame only. Here the sample spans about 100,000 clones, 65% to 75% being singletons. Specimen: PBMCs. The chain links TRBV6-1 to TRBJ1-1, with no clear D. This clonotype was sampled from a female donor in good health and CMV-seropositive. This CDR3 reads CASSTEPMNTEAFF. The CDR3 coding sequence is TGTGCCAGCAGTACAGAACCTATGAACACTGAAGCTTTCTTT.